The sequence of this T cell receptor beta chain was determined in a study of T cell repertoires in cytomegalovirus infection. TCRdb reprocessed the reads via MiXCR and lists one record per CDR3 protein. The sample contains around 530,000 distinct CDR3 sequences, 26% of which appear only once. There are 14 residues in the CDR3. The V and J ends lost 3 bases and 5 bases, in that order; junction bases with no gene match: 3. Per the germline V gene, CDR1 is SGHDN and CDR2 is FVKESK. The sample was PBMCs. The J gene is TRBJ2-7, the V gene TRBV14, with 11 bases identical to TRBD2. The receptor was derived from a human donor in good health (CMV status not recorded). Some clones in this sample may be carry-over from other donors' samples. The CDR3 DNA reads as TGTGCCAGCAGCCACATAGCGGGAGGGGACGAGCAGTACTTC. Encoded protein: CASSHIAGGDEQYF.